The source of this T cell receptor (beta chain) is a study of cytomegalovirus exposure and HLA in healthy donors. Concerning this clone: Antigen: not known.

The donors comprised healthy bone marrow donors. General study results and limits: Sequences of the TCR beta chain were said to predict the HLA-A and HLA-B alleles of most subjects accurately. Reportedly, cytomegalovirus status was diagnosed with high sensitivity and specificity. Apparent HLA restriction characterized most CMV-associated TCR beta chains in a later analysis.

The PCR made use of 60 Vbeta and 13 Jbeta primers. Assay: immunoSEQ multiplex PCR; the TCRdb copy retains only in-frame clones and omits some. Among about 130,000 clones, more than 65% were seen once, and the ten largest hold under 5%. The sample was PBMCs. The TCR sequence derives from a man aged 18 to 35 in good health and CMV-seropositive.

CDR3: CASSLYGNTIYF. The DNA for the CDR3 is TGTGCCAGCAGCCTCTATGGAAACACCATATATTTT. The chain uses TRBV9 and TRBJ1-3; no firm D call. The V and J ends lost 4 bases and 3 bases respectively, with 5 bases between them. CDR3 length equals 12 residues. Germline CDR1 is SGDLS and CDR2 is YYNGEE.